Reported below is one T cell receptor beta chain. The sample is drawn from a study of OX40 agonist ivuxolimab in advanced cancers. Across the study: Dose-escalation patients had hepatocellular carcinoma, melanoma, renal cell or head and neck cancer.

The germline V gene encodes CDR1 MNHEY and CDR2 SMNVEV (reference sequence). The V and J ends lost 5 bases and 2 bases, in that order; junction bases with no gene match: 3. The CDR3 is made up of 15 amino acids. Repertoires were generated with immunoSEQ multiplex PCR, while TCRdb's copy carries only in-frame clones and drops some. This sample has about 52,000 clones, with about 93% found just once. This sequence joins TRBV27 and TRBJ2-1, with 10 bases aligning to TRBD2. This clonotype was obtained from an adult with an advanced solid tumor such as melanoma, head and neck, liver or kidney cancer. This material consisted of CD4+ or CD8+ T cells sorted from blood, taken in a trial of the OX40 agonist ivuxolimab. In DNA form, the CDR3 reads TGTGCCAGCAGTCGTGGACTAGCGGCCTACAATGAGCAGTTCTTC. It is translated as CASSRGLAAYNEQFF.